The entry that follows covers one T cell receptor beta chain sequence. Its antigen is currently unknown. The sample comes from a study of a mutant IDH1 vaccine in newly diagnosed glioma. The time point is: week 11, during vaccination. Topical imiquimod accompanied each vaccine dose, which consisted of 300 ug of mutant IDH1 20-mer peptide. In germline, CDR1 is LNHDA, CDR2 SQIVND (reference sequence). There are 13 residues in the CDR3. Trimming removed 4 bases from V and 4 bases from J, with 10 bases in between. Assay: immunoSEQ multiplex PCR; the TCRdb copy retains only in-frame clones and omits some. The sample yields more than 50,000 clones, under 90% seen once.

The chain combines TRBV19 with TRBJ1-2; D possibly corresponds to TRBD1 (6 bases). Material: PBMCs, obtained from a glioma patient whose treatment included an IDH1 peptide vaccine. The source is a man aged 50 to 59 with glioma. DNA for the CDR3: TGTGCCAGTAGTAAGGGGGGTTTCTATGGCTACACCTTC. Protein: CASSKGGFYGYTF.